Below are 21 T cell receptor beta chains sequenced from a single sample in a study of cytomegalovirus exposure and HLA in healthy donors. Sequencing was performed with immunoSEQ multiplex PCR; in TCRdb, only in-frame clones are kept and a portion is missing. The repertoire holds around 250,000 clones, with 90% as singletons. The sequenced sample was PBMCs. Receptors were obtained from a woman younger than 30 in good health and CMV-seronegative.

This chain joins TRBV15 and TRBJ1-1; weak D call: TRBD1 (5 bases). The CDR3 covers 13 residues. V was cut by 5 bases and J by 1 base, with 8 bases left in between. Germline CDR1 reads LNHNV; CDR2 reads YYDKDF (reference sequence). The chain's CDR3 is CATSARENTEAFF. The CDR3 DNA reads TGTGCCACCAGCGCCAGGGAGAACACTGAAGCTTTCTTT.

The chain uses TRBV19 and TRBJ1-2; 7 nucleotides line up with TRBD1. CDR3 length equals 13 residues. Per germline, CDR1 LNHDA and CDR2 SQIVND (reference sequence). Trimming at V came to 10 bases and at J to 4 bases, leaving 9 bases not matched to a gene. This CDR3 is CATGDSFFYGYTF. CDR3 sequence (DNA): TGTGCCACCGGGGACAGTTTCTTCTATGGCTACACCTTC.

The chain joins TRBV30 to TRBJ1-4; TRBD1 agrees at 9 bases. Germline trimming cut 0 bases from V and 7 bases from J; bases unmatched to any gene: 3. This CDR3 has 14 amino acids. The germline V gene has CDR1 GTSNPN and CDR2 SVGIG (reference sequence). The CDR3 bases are TGTGCCTGGAGTGTACAGGGGGCGCGTGAAAAACTGTTTTTT. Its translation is CAWSVQGAREKLFF.

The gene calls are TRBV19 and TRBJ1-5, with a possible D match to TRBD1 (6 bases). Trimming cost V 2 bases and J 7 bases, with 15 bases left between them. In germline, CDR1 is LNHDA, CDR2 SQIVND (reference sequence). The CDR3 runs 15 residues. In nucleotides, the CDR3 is TGTGCCAGTAGTATAAGGGGGTTTGTCGGCCAGCCCCAGCATTTT. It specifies CASSIRGFVGQPQHF.

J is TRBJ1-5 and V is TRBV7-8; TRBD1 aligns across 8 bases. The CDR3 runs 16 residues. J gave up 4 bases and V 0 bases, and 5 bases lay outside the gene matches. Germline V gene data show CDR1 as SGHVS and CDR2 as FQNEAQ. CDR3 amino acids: CASSLAGQGSNQPQHF. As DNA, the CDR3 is TGTGCCAGCAGCTTAGCTGGACAGGGCTCGAATCAGCCCCAGCATTTT. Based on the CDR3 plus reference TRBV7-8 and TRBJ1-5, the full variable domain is GAGVSQSPRYKVAKRGQDVALRCDPISGHVSLFWYQQALGQGPEFLTYFQNEAQLDKSGLPSDRFFAERPEGSVSTLKIQRTQQEDSAVYLCASSLAGQGSNQPQHFGDGTRLSIL.

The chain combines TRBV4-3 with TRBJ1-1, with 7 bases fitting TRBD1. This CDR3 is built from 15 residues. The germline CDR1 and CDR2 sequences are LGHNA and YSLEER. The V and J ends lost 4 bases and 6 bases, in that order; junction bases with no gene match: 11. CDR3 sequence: CASSRQGNIRAEAFF. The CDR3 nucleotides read TGCGCCAGCAGCCGACAGGGAAACATTCGGGCTGAAGCTTTCTTT.

The CDR3 DNA follows: TGTGCCAGTAGTGGGCTAGCGGGGCGAGTAAGCCAAGAGACCCAGTACTTC. Translation: CASSGLAGRVSQETQYF. V and J are TRBV19 and TRBJ2-5, with 9 nucleotides matching TRBD2. From germline, CDR1 is LNHDA and CDR2 SQIVND (reference sequence). The trim removed 5 bases at V and 1 base at J, leaving 11 bases unmatched. The CDR3 sequence is 17 residues long.

The CDR3, as DNA: TGTGCCACCACACAGGGATTTAATTCACCCCTCCACTTT. It specifies CATTQGFNSPLHF. The chain carries TRBV2 and TRBJ1-6; perhaps TRBD1 as D (6 bases). This CDR3 spans 13 amino acids. Trimming took 10 bases from V and 6 from J, leaving 13 bases between them. CDR1 and CDR2 (germline): SNHLY, FYNNEI.

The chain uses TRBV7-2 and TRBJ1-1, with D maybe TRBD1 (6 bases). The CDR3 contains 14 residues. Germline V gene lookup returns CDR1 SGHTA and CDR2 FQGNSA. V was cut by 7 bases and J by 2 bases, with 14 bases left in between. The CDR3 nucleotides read TGTGCCAGCACCGGGGGGGCACTTAACACTGAAGCTTTCTTT. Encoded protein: CASTGGALNTEAFF.

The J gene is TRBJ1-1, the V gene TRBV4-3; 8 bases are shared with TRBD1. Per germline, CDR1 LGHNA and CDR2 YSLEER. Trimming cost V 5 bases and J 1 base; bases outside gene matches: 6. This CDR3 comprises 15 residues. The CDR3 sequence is CASSLDRAGNTEAFF. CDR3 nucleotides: TGCGCCAGCAGCTTGGACAGGGCAGGGAACACTGAAGCTTTCTTT.

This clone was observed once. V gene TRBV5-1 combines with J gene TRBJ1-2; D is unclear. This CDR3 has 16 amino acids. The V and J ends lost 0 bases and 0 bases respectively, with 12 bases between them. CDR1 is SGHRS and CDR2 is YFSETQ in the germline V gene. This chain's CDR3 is CASSLEWSGTNYGYTF. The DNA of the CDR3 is TGCGCCAGCAGCTTGGAATGGTCCGGGACTAACTATGGCTACACCTTC. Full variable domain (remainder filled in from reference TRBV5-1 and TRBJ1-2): KAGVTQTPRYLIKTRGQQVTLSCSPISGHRSVSWYQQTPGQGLQFLFEYFSETQRNKGNFPGRFSGRQFSNSRSEMNVSTLELGDSALYLCASSLEWSGTNYGYTFGSGTRLTVV.

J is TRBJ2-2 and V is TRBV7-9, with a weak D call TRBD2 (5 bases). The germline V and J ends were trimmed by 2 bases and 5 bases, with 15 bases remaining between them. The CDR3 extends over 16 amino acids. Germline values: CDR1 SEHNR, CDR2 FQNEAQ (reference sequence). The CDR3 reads CASSLSSLAWTGELFF. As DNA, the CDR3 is TGTGCCAGCAGCTTAAGTTCGCTAGCTTGGACCGGGGAGCTGTTTTTT.

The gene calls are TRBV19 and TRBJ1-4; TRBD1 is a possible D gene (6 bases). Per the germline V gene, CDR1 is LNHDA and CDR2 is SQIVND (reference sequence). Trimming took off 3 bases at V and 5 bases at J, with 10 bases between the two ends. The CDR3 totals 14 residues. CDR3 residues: CASSIRGPNEKLFF. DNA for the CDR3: TGTGCCAGTAGTATCAGGGGACCGAATGAAAAACTGTTTTTT.

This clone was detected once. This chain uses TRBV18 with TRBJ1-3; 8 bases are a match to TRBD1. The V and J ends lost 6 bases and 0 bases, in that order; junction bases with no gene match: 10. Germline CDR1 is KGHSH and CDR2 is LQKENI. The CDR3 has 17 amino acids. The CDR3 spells CASSLNDRGASGNTIYF. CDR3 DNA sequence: TGTGCCAGCTCGCTTAATGACAGGGGAGCCTCTGGAAACACCATATATTTT.

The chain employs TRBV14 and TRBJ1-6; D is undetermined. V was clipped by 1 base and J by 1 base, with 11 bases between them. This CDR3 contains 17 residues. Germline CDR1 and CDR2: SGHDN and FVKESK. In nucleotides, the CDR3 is TGTGCCAGCAGCCAAGTTGCGGGAGGATCCTATAATTCACCCCTCCACTTT. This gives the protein CASSQVAGGSYNSPLHF.

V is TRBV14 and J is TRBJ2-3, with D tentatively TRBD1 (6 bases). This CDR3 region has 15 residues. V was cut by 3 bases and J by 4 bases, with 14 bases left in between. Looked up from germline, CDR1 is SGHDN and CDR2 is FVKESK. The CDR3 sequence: CASSHFRGVADTQYF. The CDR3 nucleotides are TGTGCCAGCAGCCATTTCAGGGGTGTCGCAGATACGCAGTATTTT.

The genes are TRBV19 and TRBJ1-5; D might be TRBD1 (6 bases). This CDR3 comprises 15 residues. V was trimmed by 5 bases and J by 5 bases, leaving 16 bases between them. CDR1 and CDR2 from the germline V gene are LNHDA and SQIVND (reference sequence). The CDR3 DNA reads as TGTGCCAGTAGTGTGACAGGTCTTGGGGATCAGCCCCAGCATTTT. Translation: CASSVTGLGDQPQHF.

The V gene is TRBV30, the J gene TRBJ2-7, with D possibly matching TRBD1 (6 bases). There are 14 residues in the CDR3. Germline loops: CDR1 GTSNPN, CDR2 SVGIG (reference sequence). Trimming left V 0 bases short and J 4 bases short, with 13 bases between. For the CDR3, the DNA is TGTGCCTGGAGTGTTACAGGGAGTTCTTACGAGCAGTACTTC. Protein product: CAWSVTGSSYEQYF.

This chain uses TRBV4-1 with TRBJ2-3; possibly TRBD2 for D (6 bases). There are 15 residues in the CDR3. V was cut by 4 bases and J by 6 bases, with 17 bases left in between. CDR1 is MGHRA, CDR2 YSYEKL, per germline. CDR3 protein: CASSPLRLGLDTQYF. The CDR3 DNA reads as TGCGCCAGCAGCCCACTAAGACTGGGACTGGATACGCAGTATTTT.

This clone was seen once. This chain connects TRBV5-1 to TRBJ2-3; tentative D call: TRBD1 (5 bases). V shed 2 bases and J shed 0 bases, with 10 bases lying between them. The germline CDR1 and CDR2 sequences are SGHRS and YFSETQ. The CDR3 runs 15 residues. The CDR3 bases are TGCGCCAGCAGCTTTGTAGGGGAAAGCACAGATACGCAGTATTTT. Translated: CASSFVGESTDTQYF.

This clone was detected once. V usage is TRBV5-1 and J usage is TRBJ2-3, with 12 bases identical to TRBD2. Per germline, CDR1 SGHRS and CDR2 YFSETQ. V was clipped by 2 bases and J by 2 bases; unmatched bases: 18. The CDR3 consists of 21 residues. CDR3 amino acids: CASSFRVTSGGTPPTTDTQYF. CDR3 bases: TGCGCCAGCAGCTTCCGCGTTACTAGCGGGGGGACCCCGCCCACCACAGATACGCAGTATTTT. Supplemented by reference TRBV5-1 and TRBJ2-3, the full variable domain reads KAGVTQTPRYLIKTRGQQVTLSCSPISGHRSVSWYQQTPGQGLQFLFEYFSETQRNKGNFPGRFSGRQFSNSRSEMNVSTLELGDSALYLCASSFRVTSGGTPPTTDTQYFGPGTRLTVL.